Listed here are 7 T cell receptor beta chains from one sample, sequenced in a study of shared clonotypes between healthy human individuals. The repertoire was sequenced with immunoSEQ multiplex PCR; TCRdb's copy has only in-frame clones and lacks some. The sample holds under 2,500,000 clones, under 97% seen once. Specimen: naive CD4+ T cells sorted from blood. Subset: CD45RA+ positively selected. These receptors were obtained from a man between 18 and 35 years old in good health.

This clone was detected a few times. Different DNA sequences within this sample yield the same CDR3. The chain carries TRBV7-9 and TRBJ1-6; D gene unclear. The CDR3 extends over 12 amino acids. V was clipped by 1 base and J by 9 bases, with 4 bases between them. In germline, CDR1 is SEHNR, CDR2 FQNEAQ (reference sequence). The CDR3 region has the DNA TGTGCCAGCAGCTTAGAGTCTTCACCCCTCCACTTT. Protein product: CASSLESSPLHF. The full variable domain, with the rest looked up from reference TRBV7-9 and TRBJ1-6, is DTGVSQNPRHKITKRGQNVTFRCDPISEHNRLYWYRQTLGQGPEFLTYFQNEAQLEKSRLLSDRFSAERPKGSFSTLEIQRTEQGDSAMYLCASSLESSPLHFGNGTRLTVT.

This chain uses TRBV30 with TRBJ2-3; D remains unclear. This CDR3 contains 11 residues. V lost 5 bases and J 6 bases, leaving 9 bases between the germline ends. Germline CDR1 reads GTSNPN; CDR2 reads SVGIG (reference sequence). This chain's CDR3 is CAWGVLDTQYF. In DNA form, the CDR3 reads TGTGCCTGGGGAGTTCTCGATACGCAGTATTTT.

The V and J genes are TRBV4-1 and TRBJ1-2, with D hard to call. The CDR3 totals 15 residues. Germline CDR1 reads MGHRA; CDR2 reads YSYEKL. V lost 2 bases, J lost 2 bases, and 12 bases lay in between. This chain's CDR3 is CASSQTEQKNYGYTF. CDR3 sequence (DNA): TGCGCCAGCAGCCAAACAGAGCAGAAGAACTATGGCTACACCTTC.

The chain joins TRBV4-1 to TRBJ1-5; tentatively, D is TRBD1 (6 bases). Looked up from germline, CDR1 is MGHRA and CDR2 is YSYEKL. V lost 4 bases and J lost 6, with 10 bases in between. The CDR3 runs 13 residues. CDR3 sequence (DNA): TGCGCCAGCAGCCCCTCACAGGGTCAGCCCCAGCATTTT. Its protein is CASSPSQGQPQHF.

This sequence joins TRBV30 and TRBJ2-7; TRBD1 aligns across 9 bases. V lost 8 bases, J lost 6 bases, and 5 bases stayed unmatched. This CDR3 is 11 amino acids long. Germline V gene lookup returns CDR1 GTSNPN and CDR2 SVGIG (reference sequence). The CDR3 sequence is CAGQGRVEQYF. CDR3 in DNA: TGTGCCGGACAGGGGAGGGTCGAGCAGTACTTC.

This rearrangement joins TRBV4-1 to TRBJ1-6; TRBD1 agrees at 7 bases. Germline V lookup: CDR1 MGHRA, CDR2 YSYEKL. The CDR3 has 17 amino acids. V shed 0 bases and J 5 bases; nucleotides not matched to a gene: 7. This CDR3 is CASSQDPAGTDNSPLHF. The CDR3 region has the DNA TGCGCCAGCAGCCAAGACCCGGCAGGGACAGATAATTCACCCCTCCACTTT.

V usage is TRBV6-5 and J usage is TRBJ1-2; D possibly corresponds to TRBD1 (5 bases). The length of the CDR3 is 13 residues. Germline CDR1 is MNHEY and CDR2 is SVGAGI. The germline V and J ends were trimmed by 6 bases and 10 bases, with 18 bases remaining between them. The CDR3 DNA is TGTGCCAGCAGCCCGACAGTCCCACCCGTCTACACCTTC. Protein sequence: CASSPTVPPVYTF.